The rows below give T cell receptor beta chains drawn from one sample of a study of blood T cell repertoires in COVID-19. Generated by immunoSEQ multiplex PCR, the TCRdb table keeps only in-frame clones and is missing some. This sample has some 220,000 clones, with roughly 85% found just once. Specimen: peripheral blood. Receptors originate from a man in his fifties or sixties who had recovered from COVID-19. Both conserved end residues are part of each CDR3. Each record gives: J gene, D gene, V gene, clone size, CDR3 DNA, CDR3 protein. The D gene is left open where the match is weak. Not all rows give a size; the values are once, few, many and, for expanded clones, a class.

>TRBJ2-3|-|TRBV11-1|-
TGTGCCAGCAGCACCAGGGGGGCCCCCACAGATACGCAGTATTTT
CASSTRGAPTDTQYF
>TRBJ1-1|-|TRBV3-1/TRBV3-2|-
TGTGCCAGCAGCCAGGGAGCGGTGAACACTGAAGCTTTCTTT
CASSQGAVNTEAFF
>TRBJ2-7|-|TRBV21-1|-
TGTGCCGGATCCGACCCTAGCGAGCAGTACTTC
CAGSDPSEQYF
>TRBJ1-2|-|TRBV28|-
TGTGCCAGCAGCACCCCGACTTATGGCTACACCTTC
CASSTPTYGYTF
>TRBJ2-1|-|TRBV13|once
TGTGCCAGCAGCCTCCAGACTAGATCCTTCATCTACAATGAGCAGTTCTTC
CASSLQTRSFIYNEQFF
>TRBJ1-5|-|TRBV25-1|few
TGTGCCAGCAGTGAATTCAGGGTCAATCAGCCCCAGCATTTT
CASSEFRVNQPQHF
>TRBJ2-1|TRBD1|TRBV6-5|-
TGTGCCAGCAGAGAGACAGGGTACAATGAGCAGTTCTTC
CASRETGYNEQFF
>TRBJ2-7|TRBD2|TRBV7-2|-
TGTGCCAGCAGCTTAGGGACTAGCGCCTCCTACGAGCAGTACTTC
CASSLGTSASYEQYF
>TRBJ2-4|-|TRBV6-5|-
TGTGCCAGCAGTTACTTAGCAGAGGGCGCAGACATTCAGTACTTC
CASSYLAEGADIQYF
>TRBJ1-4|-|TRBV30|-
TGTGCCTGGGGACAGTTAAATGAAAAACTGTTTTTT
CAWGQLNEKLFF
>TRBJ1-5|TRBD1|TRBV28|-
TGTGCCAGCAGGCTGGACAGGGCAGGACGCAATCAGCCCCAGCATTTT
CASRLDRAGRNQPQHF
>TRBJ1-5|TRBD1|TRBV19|-
TGTGCCAGTAGAACCAATTCCGGGACAGGGAGTTATAGCAATCAGCCCCAGCATTTT
CASRTNSGTGSYSNQPQHF
>TRBJ2-7|-|TRBV27|-
TGTGCCAGCAGTGAGGGCTACGAGCAGTACTTC
CASSEGYEQYF
>TRBJ2-7|TRBD2|TRBV5-4|-
TGTGCCAGCAGCTGGTCGGGGGGGAACTACGAGCAGTACTTC
CASSWSGGNYEQYF
>TRBJ1-2|-|TRBV5-1|few
TGCGCCAGCAGCTCGGGAGTCCAGTACTATGGCTACACCTTC
CASSSGVQYYGYTF
>TRBJ1-4|-|TRBV4-2|-
TGTGCCAGCAGCCAAGCCGTACAGGGTACTAATGAAAAACTGTTTTTT
CASSQAVQGTNEKLFF
>TRBJ2-1|-|TRBV5-1|-
TGCGCCAGCAGCTTGGGTGAGCTATCCTACAATGAGCAGTTCTTC
CASSLGELSYNEQFF
>TRBJ1-1|TRBD1|TRBV7-9|once
TGTGCCAGCAGCTCCCGACAGGGGATAAACACTGAAGCTTTCTTT
CASSSRQGINTEAFF
>TRBJ1-1|TRBD1|TRBV6-5|-
TGTGCCAGCCTCAAACAGGGGGGAAACACTGAAGCTTTCTTT
CASLKQGGNTEAFF
>TRBJ1-1|TRBD1|TRBV7-2|-
TGTGCCAGCAGCCCCAGGGGGAGGAACACTGAAGCTTTCTTT
CASSPRGRNTEAFF
>TRBJ1-1|-|TRBV12-3/TRBV12-4|-
TGTGCCAGCACCGCAGACAGACGTGAAGCTTTCTTT
CASTADRREAFF
>TRBJ2-7|-|TRBV27|-
TGTGCCAGCAGTTTATCGCGCAGGGCCATCGGCGAGCAGTACTTC
CASSLSRRAIGEQYF
>TRBJ2-2|-|TRBV7-9|-
TGTGCCAGCAGTCGCGACTCCCGCGGTACCGGGGAGCTGTTTTTT
CASSRDSRGTGELFF
>TRBJ2-5|-|TRBV15|-
TGTGCCACCAGCAGAGTAGGGGGATTGCAAGAGACCCAGTACTTC
CATSRVGGLQETQYF
>TRBJ2-5|-|TRBV13|-
TGTGCCAGCAGCGCTTCCCTTCTTACATCGGAGGAGACCCAGTACTTC
CASSASLLTSEETQYF
>TRBJ1-4|-|TRBV5-1|-
TGCGCCAGCAGCTTAACAGGCGTCGTTCCTAATGAAAAACTGTTTTTT
CASSLTGVVPNEKLFF
>TRBJ2-1|TRBD1|TRBV5-8|-
TGTGCCAGCAGCTTGAGCAGGGGGTCCTACAATGAGCAGTTCTTC
CASSLSRGSYNEQFF
>TRBJ1-4|-|TRBV20-1|-
TGCAGTGCTAGTTTCCCAGCGGGAGCTAATGAAAAACTGTTTTTT
CSASFPAGANEKLFF
>TRBJ2-3|-|TRBV7-2|once
TGTGCCAGCAGCTTAGCGCTCTCCCTGCCGGGAGTCAAAGATACGCAGTATTTT
CASSLALSLPGVKDTQYF
>TRBJ1-2|-|TRBV28|once
TGTGCCAGCAGCCTATTAAATATTGGACAGAGTTATGGCTACACCTTC
CASSLLNIGQSYGYTF
>TRBJ1-2|-|TRBV5-1|-
TGCGCCAGCAGCTCGCAACCGGACAAAATCTATGGCTACACCTTC
CASSSQPDKIYGYTF
>TRBJ2-7|-|TRBV5-1|-
TGCGCCAGCAGCTTGGCGGGTAATCCGTACGAGCAGTACTTC
CASSLAGNPYEQYF
>TRBJ1-3|TRBD1|TRBV7-9|-
TGTGCCAGCAGCTCCCCGGGACAGGGAAGAAACACCATATATTTT
CASSSPGQGRNTIYF
>TRBJ2-7|-|TRBV28|-
TGTGCCAGCAGCCAGACGACAGGCTTCTCCTACGAGCAGTACTTC
CASSQTTGFSYEQYF
>TRBJ2-2|-|TRBV3-1/TRBV3-2|-
TGTGCCAGCAGCCAAGGTCGGACCGGGGAGCTGTTTTTT
CASSQGRTGELFF
>TRBJ1-2|-|TRBV19|-
TGTGCCAGTAGCCCAGGGGCGGTCCCATATGGCTACACCTTC
CASSPGAVPYGYTF
>TRBJ2-6|TRBD2|TRBV3-1/TRBV3-2|-
TGTGCCAGCAGCCAATTTCCTAGCGGGAGCAATGGGGCCAACGTCCTGACTTTC
CASSQFPSGSNGANVLTF
>TRBJ1-2|-|TRBV19|once
TGTGCCAGTAGTAGCCAGGGGAGCCACTATGGCTACACCTTC
CASSSQGSHYGYTF
>TRBJ2-6|-|TRBV28|-
TGTGCCAGCAGTTTGGGCAGCTCTGGGGCCAACGTCCTGACTTTC
CASSLGSSGANVLTF
>TRBJ1-4|TRBD1|TRBV7-9|-
TGTGCCAGCTCAGACAGGGGACGAACTAATGAAAAACTGTTTTTT
CASSDRGRTNEKLFF
>TRBJ1-2|TRBD1|TRBV19|once
TGTGCCAGTACACGGAACCCACGGGACAGGGTGAGACACTATGGCTACACCTTC
CASTRNPRDRVRHYGYTF
>TRBJ2-5|TRBD2|TRBV6-5|many
TGTGCCAGCAATCTAGCGGGAGGGCCTAGGGAGACCCAGTACTTC
CASNLAGGPRETQYF
>TRBJ2-7|TRBD2|TRBV10-3|-
TGTGCCATCAGTCGGGCGGGAGGGGGGCCCGAGCAGTACTTC
CAISRAGGGPEQYF
>TRBJ2-1|TRBD2|TRBV3-1/TRBV3-2|once
TGTGCCAGCAGCCAAGGGGCTAGCGGGAGGGGGGTGCAGTTCTTC
CASSQGASGRGVQFF
>TRBJ1-1|-|TRBV5-1|once
TGCGCCAGCAGCTTGGCCGGTGTGAGGAACACTGAAGCTTTCTTT
CASSLAGVRNTEAFF
>TRBJ2-7|TRBD2|TRBV27|-
TGTGCCAGCAGTGAAGGGACTAGTCCCTCCTACGAGCAGTACTTC
CASSEGTSPSYEQYF
>TRBJ2-7|-|TRBV11-2|-
TGTGCCAGCAGCTTGGGGGCAGACTACGAGCAGTACTTC
CASSLGADYEQYF
>TRBJ1-1|TRBD1|TRBV27|-
TGTGCCAGCAGTTTAGAGGCAGGGGGCCAGACTGAAGCTTTCTTT
CASSLEAGGQTEAFF